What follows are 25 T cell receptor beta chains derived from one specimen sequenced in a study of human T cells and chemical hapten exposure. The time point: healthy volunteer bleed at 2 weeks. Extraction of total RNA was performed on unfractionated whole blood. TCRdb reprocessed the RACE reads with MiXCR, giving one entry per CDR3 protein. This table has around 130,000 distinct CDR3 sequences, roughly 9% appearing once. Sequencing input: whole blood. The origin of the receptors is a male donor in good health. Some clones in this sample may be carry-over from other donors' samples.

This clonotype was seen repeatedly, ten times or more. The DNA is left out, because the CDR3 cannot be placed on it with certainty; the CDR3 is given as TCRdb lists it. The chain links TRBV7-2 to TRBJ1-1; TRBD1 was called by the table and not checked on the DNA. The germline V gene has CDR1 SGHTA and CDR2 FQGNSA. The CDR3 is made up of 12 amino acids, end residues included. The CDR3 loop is CASSSFGQGALF.

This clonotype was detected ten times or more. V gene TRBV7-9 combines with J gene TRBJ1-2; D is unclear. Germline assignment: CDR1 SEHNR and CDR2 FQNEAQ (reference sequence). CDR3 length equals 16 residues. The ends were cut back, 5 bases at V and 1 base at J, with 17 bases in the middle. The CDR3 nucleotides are TGTGCCAGCAGCCCCGGGCGGCACGGAAATAACTATGGCTACACCTTC. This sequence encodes CASSPGRHGNNYGYTF.

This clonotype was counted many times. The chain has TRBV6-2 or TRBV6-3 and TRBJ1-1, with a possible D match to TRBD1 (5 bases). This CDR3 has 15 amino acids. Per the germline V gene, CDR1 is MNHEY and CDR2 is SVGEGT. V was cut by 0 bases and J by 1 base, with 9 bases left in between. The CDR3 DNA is TGTGCCAGCAGTTACTCGAGGGACTGGAACACTGAAGCTTTCTTT. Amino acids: CASSYSRDWNTEAFF.

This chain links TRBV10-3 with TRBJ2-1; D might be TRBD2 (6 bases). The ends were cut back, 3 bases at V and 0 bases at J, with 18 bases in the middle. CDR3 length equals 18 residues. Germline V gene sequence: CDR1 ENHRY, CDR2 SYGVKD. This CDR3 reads CAISEGDSGPSSYNEQFF. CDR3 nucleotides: TGTGCCATCAGTGAAGGGGATAGCGGCCCGAGCTCCTACAATGAGCAGTTCTTC.

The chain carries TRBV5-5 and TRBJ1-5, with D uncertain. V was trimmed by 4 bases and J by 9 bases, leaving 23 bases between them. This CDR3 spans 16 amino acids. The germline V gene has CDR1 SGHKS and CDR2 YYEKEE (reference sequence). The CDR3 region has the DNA TGTGCCAGCAGCATGGAGGCAGAGGGAACCATCCTGCCCCAGCATTTT. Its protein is CASSMEAEGTILPQHF.

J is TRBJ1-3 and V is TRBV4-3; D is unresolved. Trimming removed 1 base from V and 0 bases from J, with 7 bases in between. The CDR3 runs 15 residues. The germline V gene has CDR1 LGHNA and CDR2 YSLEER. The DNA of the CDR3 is TGCGCCAGCAGCCAAGGCGTTCGCTCTGGAAACACCATATATTTT. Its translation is CASSQGVRSGNTIYF.

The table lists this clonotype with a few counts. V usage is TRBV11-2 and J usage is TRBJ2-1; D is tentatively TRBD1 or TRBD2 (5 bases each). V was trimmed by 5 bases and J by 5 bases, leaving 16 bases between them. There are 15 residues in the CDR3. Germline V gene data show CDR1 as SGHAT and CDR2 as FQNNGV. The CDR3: CASSQTGDADNEQFF. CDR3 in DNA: TGTGCCAGCAGCCAAACTGGGGACGCCGACAATGAGCAGTTCTTC. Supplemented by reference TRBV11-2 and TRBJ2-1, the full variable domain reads EAGVAQSPRYKIIEKRQSVAFWCNPISGHATLYWYQQILGQGPKLLIQFQNNGVVDDSQLPKDRFSAERLKGVDSTLKIQPAKLEDSAVYLCASSQTGDADNEQFFGPGTRLTVL.

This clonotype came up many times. This chain's CDR3 is CASSLHRTSGAGGRDTQYF. CDR3 nucleotide sequence: TGTGCCAGCAGTCTCCACCGGACTAGCGGGGCTGGTGGAAGAGATACGCAGTATTTT. The rearrangement joins TRBV12-3 or TRBV12-4 to TRBJ2-3; 12 bases are a match to TRBD2. The CDR3 spans 19 residues. The junction had 17 bases not matched to a gene; V was cut back by 5 bases and J by 5 bases.

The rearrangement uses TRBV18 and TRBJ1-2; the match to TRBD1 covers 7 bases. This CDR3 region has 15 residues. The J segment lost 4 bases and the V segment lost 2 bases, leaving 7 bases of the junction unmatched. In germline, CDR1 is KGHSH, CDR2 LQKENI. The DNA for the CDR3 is TGTGCCAGCTCACCATCGACAGGGTCCTTCTATGGCTACACCTTC. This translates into CASSPSTGSFYGYTF.

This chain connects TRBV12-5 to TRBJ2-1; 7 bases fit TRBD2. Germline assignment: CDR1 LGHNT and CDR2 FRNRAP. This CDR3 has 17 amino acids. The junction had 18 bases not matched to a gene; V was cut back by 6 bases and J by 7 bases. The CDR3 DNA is TGTGCTAGTGGCCACGGGCAGGTGGGGAGCGGGGCAAATGAGCAGTTCTTC. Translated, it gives CASGHGQVGSGANEQFF.

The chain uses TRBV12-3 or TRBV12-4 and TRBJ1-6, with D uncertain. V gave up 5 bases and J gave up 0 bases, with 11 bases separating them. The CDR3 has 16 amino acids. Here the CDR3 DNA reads TGTGCCAGCAGTCCCGGACCCAGCTCCTATAATTCACCCCTCCACTTT. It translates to CASSPGPSSYNSPLHF.

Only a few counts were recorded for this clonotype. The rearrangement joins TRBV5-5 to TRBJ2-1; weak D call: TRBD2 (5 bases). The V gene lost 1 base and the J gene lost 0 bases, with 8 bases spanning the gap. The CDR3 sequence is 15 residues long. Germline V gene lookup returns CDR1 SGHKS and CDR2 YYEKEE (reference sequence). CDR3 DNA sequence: TGTGCCAGCAGCTTGTTAGCGAACTCCTACAATGAGCAGTTCTTC. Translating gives CASSLLANSYNEQFF.

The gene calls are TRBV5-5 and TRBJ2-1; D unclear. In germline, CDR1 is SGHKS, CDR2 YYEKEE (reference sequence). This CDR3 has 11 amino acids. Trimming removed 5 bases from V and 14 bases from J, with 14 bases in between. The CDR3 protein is CASRDGVKEFF. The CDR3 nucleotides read TGTGCCAGCAGGGATGGAGTTAAAGAGTTCTTC. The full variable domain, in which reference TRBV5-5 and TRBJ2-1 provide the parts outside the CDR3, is DAGVTQSPTHLIKTRGQQVTLRCSPISGHKSVSWYQQVLGQGPQFIFQYYEKEERGRGNFPDRFSARQFPNYSSELNVNALLLGDSALYLCASRDGVKEFFGPGTRLTVL.

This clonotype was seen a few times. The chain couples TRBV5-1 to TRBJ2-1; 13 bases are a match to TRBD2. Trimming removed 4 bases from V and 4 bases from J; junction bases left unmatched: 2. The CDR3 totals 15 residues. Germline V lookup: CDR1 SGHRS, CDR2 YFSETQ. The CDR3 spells CASSGTSGEYNEQFF. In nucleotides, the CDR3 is TGCGCCAGCAGCGGGACTAGCGGGGAGTACAATGAGCAGTTCTTC. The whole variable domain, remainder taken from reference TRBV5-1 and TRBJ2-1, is KAGVTQTPRYLIKTRGQQVTLSCSPISGHRSVSWYQQTPGQGLQFLFEYFSETQRNKGNFPGRFSGRQFSNSRSEMNVSTLELGDSALYLCASSGTSGEYNEQFFGPGTRLTVL.

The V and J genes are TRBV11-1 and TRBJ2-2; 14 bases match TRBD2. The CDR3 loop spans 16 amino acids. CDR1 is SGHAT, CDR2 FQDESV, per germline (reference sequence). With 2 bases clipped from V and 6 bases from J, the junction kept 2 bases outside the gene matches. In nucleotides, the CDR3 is TGTGCCAGCAGCTTAAGGACTAGCGGGGGGCCCGGGGAGCTGTTTTTT. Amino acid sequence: CASSLRTSGGPGELFF.

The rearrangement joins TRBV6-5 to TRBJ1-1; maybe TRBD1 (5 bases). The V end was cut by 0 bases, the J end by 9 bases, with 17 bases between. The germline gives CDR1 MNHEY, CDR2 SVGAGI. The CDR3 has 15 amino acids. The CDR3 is CASSYSLGRGTKAFF. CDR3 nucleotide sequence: TGTGCCAGCAGTTACTCTTTGGGGAGAGGGACTAAAGCTTTCTTT.

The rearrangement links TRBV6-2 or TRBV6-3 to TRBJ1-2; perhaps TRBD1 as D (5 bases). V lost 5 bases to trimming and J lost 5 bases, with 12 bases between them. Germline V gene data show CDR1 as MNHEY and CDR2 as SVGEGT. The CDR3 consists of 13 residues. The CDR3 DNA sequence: TGTGCCAGCAGTCCGCCCAGGGTTTATGGCTACACCTTC. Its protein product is CASSPPRVYGYTF.

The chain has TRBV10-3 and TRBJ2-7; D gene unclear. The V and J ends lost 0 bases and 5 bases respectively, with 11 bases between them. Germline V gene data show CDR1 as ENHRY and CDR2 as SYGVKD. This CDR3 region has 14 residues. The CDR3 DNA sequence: TGTGCCATCAGTGAGTCAAACAACATCAACGAGCAGTACTTC. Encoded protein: CAISESNNINEQYF.

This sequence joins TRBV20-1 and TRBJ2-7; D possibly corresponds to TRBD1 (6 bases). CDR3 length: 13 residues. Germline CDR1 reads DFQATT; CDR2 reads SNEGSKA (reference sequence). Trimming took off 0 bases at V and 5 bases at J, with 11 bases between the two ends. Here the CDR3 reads CSARDLRGHEQYF. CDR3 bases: TGCAGTGCTAGAGATCTCAGGGGCCACGAGCAGTACTTC.

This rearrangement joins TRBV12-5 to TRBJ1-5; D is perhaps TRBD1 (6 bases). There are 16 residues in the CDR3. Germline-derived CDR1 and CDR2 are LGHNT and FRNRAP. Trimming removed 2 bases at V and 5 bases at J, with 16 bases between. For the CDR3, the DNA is TGTGCTAGTGGTTTGTATCATGACAGGCGAGATCAGCCCCAGCATTTT. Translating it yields CASGLYHDRRDQPQHF.

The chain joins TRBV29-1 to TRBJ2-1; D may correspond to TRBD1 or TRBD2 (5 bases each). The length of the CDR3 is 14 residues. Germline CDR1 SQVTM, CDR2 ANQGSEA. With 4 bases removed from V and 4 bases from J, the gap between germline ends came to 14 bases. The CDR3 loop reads CSVVEGSLYNEQFF. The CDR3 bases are TGCAGCGTTGTCGAGGGGTCCTTATACAATGAGCAGTTCTTC.

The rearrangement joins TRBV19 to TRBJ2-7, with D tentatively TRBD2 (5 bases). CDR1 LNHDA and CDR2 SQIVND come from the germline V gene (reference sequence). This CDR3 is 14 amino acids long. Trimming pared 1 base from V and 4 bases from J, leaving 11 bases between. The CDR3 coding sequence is TGTGCCAGTAGTATAGGAGGGTGGGAATACGAGCAGTACTTC. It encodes CASSIGGWEYEQYF.

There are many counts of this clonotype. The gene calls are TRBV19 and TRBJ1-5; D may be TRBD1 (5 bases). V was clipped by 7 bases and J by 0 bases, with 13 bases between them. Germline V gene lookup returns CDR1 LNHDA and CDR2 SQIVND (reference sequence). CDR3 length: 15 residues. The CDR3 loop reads CASTGKFNSNQPQHF. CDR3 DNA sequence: TGTGCCAGTACAGGGAAATTCAATAGCAATCAGCCCCAGCATTTT.

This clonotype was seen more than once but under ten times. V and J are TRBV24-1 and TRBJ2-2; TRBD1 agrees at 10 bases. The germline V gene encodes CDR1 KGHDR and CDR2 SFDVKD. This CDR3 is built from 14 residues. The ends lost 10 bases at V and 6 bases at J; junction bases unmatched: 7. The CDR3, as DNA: TGTGCCACGGAGGGGACAGGGGAGTCCGGGGAGCTGTTTTTT. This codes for CATEGTGESGELFF.

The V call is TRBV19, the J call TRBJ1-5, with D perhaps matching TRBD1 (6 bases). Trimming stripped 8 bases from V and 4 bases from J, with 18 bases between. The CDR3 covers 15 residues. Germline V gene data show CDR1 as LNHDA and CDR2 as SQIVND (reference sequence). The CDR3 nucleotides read TGTGCCAGTGTAGGGGGACGGGGGCAAAATCAGCCCCAGCATTTT. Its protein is CASVGGRGQNQPQHF.